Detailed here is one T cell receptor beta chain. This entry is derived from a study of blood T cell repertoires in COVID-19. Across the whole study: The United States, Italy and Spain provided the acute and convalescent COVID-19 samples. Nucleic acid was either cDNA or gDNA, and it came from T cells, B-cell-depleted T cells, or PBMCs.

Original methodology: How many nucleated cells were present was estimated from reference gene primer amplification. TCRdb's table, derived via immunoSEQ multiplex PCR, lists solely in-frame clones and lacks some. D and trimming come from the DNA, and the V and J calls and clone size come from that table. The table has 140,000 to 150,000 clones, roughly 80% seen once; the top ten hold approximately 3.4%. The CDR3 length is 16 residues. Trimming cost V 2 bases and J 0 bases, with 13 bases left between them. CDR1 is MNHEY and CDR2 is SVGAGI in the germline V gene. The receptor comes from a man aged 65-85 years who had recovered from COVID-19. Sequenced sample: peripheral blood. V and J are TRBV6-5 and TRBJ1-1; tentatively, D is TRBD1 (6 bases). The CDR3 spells CASSYQLGALNTEAFF. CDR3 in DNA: TGTGCCAGCAGTTACCAGCTGGGGGCCCTGAACACTGAAGCTTTCTTT.